This TCR beta chain is drawn from a study of graft-versus-host responses after intestinal transplantation. Worth noting for this clone: As yet, its antigen is unknown. The same CDR3 can be traced to other DNA sequences in this sample.

Repertoires were generated with immunoSEQ multiplex PCR, while TCRdb's copy carries only in-frame clones and drops some. The data hold 45,000 or so clones, with about 91% observed a single time. Study observations and caveats: Patients who carried graft-donor T cell macrochimerism also had high graft-versus-host to host-versus-graft clonal ratios in their allografts. Early HvG declines after transplant were associated with peak circulating GvH clone levels. Detected in recipient marrow were GvH clones, some of which were first observed in ileum or blood.

The CDR3 runs to 14 residues. The rearrangement uses TRBV21-1 and TRBJ1-5. TRBV21-1 is listed as a pseudogene. The sample here was PBMCs, taken 524 days after transplant. The sequence was obtained from a human patient who received an intestinal transplant, so some T cells may come from the graft donor. CDR3 amino acids: CASSKALSNQPQHF. Written as DNA, the CDR3 is TGTGCCAGCAGCAAAGCGCTCAGTAATCAGCCCCAGCACTTT.